The 6 T cell receptor beta chains presented below share a single source sample, sequenced in a study of blood T cell repertoires in COVID-19. The method was immunoSEQ multiplex PCR; TCRdb's version includes in-frame clones alone and lacks a portion of them. Counted here are about 390,000 clones, about 86% occurring once; the ten biggest clones make up about a tenth. Material: PBMCs or T cells enriched from blood (not recorded which). Every receptor here comes from a woman in her forties or fifties who had recovered from COVID-19.

This clone showed up just once. The V gene is TRBV12-5, the J gene TRBJ2-7; tentatively, D is TRBD1 (5 bases). This CDR3 is 14 amino acids long. With 5 bases removed from V and 2 bases from J, the gap between germline ends came to 13 bases. Germline values: CDR1 LGHNT, CDR2 FRNRAP. CDR3: CASGPLQGTYEQYF. CDR3 in DNA: TGTGCTAGTGGTCCGCTCCAGGGTACCTACGAGCAGTACTTC. Filled out from reference TRBV12-5 and TRBJ2-7, the complete variable domain reads DARVTQTPRHKVTEMGQEVTMRCQPILGHNTVFWYRQTMMQGLELLAYFRNRAPLDDSGMPKDRFSAEMPDATLATLKIQPSEPRDSAVYFCASGPLQGTYEQYFGPGTRLTVT.

This clone was seen once. The chain carries TRBV7-8 and TRBJ1-4; tentative D call: TRBD1 (6 bases). Trimming removed 8 bases at V and 8 bases at J, with 21 bases between. Germline V gene data show CDR1 as SGHVS and CDR2 as FQNEAQ. The CDR3 has 15 residues. CDR3 sequence reads: CASGPASGAREKLFF. In DNA, the CDR3 is TGTGCCAGCGGCCCCGCGTCAGGGGCGAGGGAAAAACTGTTTTTT.

The chain uses TRBV28 and TRBJ1-1; weak D call: TRBD1 (6 bases). CDR1 MDHEN and CDR2 SYDVKM come from the germline V gene. CDR3 size: 15 residues. V was shortened by 3 bases and J by 0 bases, with 11 bases between the two germline ends. CDR3 DNA: TGTGCCAGCAGTTTGAACAGGGAAATGAACACTGAAGCTTTCTTT. It specifies CASSLNREMNTEAFF.

This chain links TRBV30 with TRBJ1-2, with D perhaps TRBD1 (6 bases). V was cut by 3 bases and J by 2 bases, with 16 bases left in between. CDR3 length: 15 residues. The germline gives CDR1 GTSNPN, CDR2 SVGIG (reference sequence). The CDR3 sequence: CAWSKGEHRNYGYTF. The CDR3 DNA sequence: TGTGCCTGGAGCAAGGGGGAACACCGGAACTATGGCTACACCTTC. Complete variable domain (other parts from reference TRBV30 and TRBJ1-2): SQTIHQWPATLVQPVGSPLSLECTVEGTSNPNLYWYRQAAGRGLQLLFYSVGIGQISSEVPQNLSASRPQDRQFILSSKKLLLSDSGFYLCAWSKGEHRNYGYTFGSGTRLTVV.

The V call is TRBV6-5, the J call TRBJ1-5; TRBD1 aligns across 8 bases. The CDR3 runs to 14 residues. Germline assignment: CDR1 MNHEY and CDR2 SVGAGI. V lost 6 bases, J lost 7 bases, and 8 bases stayed unmatched. The DNA for the CDR3 is TGTGCCAGCAGGTGGACAGGGAACCAGCAGCCCCAGCATTTT. Translating gives CASRWTGNQQPQHF.

This rearrangement joins TRBV7-3 to TRBJ2-5, with 8 bases identical to TRBD2. The J segment lost 5 bases and the V segment lost 5 bases, leaving 13 bases of the junction unmatched. CDR3 length: 16 amino acids. Germline values: CDR1 SGHTA, CDR2 FQGTGA. The CDR3 protein is CASSASGGGGRETQYF. CDR3 DNA sequence: TGTGCCAGCAGCGCGAGCGGGGGAGGAGGCAGGGAGACCCAGTACTTC. Based on the CDR3 plus reference TRBV7-3 and TRBJ2-5, the full variable domain is GAGVSQTPSNKVTEKGKYVELRCDPISGHTALYWYRQSLGQGPEFLIYFQGTGAADDSGLPNDRFFAVRPEGSVSTLKIQRTERGDSAVYLCASSASGGGGRETQYFGPGTRLLVL.